The 6 T cell receptor beta chains below come from one sample, sequenced in a study of OX40 agonist ivuxolimab in advanced cancers. Profiled with immunoSEQ multiplex PCR; TCRdb holds only in-frame clones, not every one. The table includes 29,000 or so clones, 92% detected once. The source material was CD4+ or CD8+ T cells sorted from blood, sampled in a trial of the OX40 agonist ivuxolimab. These TCRs come from an adult with an advanced solid tumor such as melanoma, head and neck, liver or kidney cancer.

The table lists this clone with a count of one. This chain joins TRBV7-9 and TRBJ2-2, with TRBD2 matching over 9 bases. Germline V gene sequence: CDR1 SEHNR, CDR2 FQNEAQ (reference sequence). V lost 11 bases and J lost 6; bases outside the gene matches: 22. The CDR3 is 18 amino acids. CDR3 sequence (DNA): TGTGCCGGCGGAGGGACTCGGGCCGCTAGCGGGATCGCCGGGGAGCTGTTTTTT. Protein sequence: CAGGGTRAASGIAGELFF.

The genes are TRBV6-5 and TRBJ1-2; D gene uncertain. The CDR3 is 14 residues long. Trimming removed 0 bases at V and 7 bases at J, with 12 bases between. Germline V gene sequence: CDR1 MNHEY, CDR2 SVGAGI. CDR3 region: CASSYSIGEGGYTF. The CDR3 nucleotides read TGTGCCAGCAGTTACTCCATCGGGGAGGGTGGCTACACCTTC.

The rearrangement uses TRBV6-1 and TRBJ2-7, with D possibly being TRBD1 or TRBD2 (5 bases each). The CDR3 has 16 residues. CDR1 and CDR2 from the germline V gene are MNHNS and SASEGT. The germline V and J ends were trimmed by 4 bases and 2 bases, with 18 bases remaining between them. The CDR3 nucleotides are TGTGCCAGCAGTGGACCCGGGACCTTTGGACCCTACGAGCAGTACTTC. It translates to CASSGPGTFGPYEQYF.

V gene TRBV21-1 combines with J gene TRBJ2-1; the listed D gene, TRBD2, was not tested against the DNA. TRBV21-1 is tagged as a pseudogene. The CDR3 is made up of 18 amino acids. CDR3: CASSKEGLAGGLWNEQFF. The CDR3 DNA reads as TGTGCCAGCAGCAAAGAGGGACTAGCGGGGGGGCTTTGGAATGAGCAGTTCTTC.

This clone was counted a single time. In DNA, the CDR3 is TGTGCCAGCAGTAAGACATCGGGCTATGGCTACACCTTC. Protein: CASSKTSGYGYTF. This chain joins TRBV21-1 and TRBJ1-2. TRBV21-1 represents a pseudogene. CDR3 length equals 13 residues.

This rearrangement joins TRBV18 to TRBJ1-3; D possibly corresponds to TRBD1 (5 bases). This CDR3 region has 16 residues. V was clipped by 3 bases and J by 4 bases, with 16 bases between them. The germline CDR1 and CDR2 sequences are KGHSH and LQKENI. This chain's CDR3 is CASSPTGEGRGNTIYF. The DNA for the CDR3 is TGTGCCAGCTCACCTACAGGCGAGGGGCGCGGAAACACCATATATTTT.